These 20 T cell receptor beta chains came from one sample sequenced in a study of blood T cell repertoires in COVID-19. Generated by immunoSEQ multiplex PCR, the TCRdb table keeps only in-frame clones and is missing some. The sample has 45,000 to 60,000 clones; 65% to 85% are singletons. Sample: peripheral blood. Receptors were obtained from a human donor with active or convalescent COVID-19. The donor label of this sample is uncertain.

The chain employs TRBV10-1 and TRBJ1-1; tentative D call: TRBD1 (6 bases). Germline V gene data show CDR1 as WNHNN and CDR2 as SYGVQD (reference sequence). This CDR3 has 16 amino acids. V lost 2 bases and J lost 3, with 16 bases in between. In DNA form, the CDR3 reads TGCGCCAGCAGTGAGGGACAGTCTTCTGTCTACACTGAAGCTTTCTTT. It specifies CASSEGQSSVYTEAFF.

This sequence joins TRBV13 and TRBJ1-4; D is uncertain. CDR1 PRHDT and CDR2 FYEKMQ come from the germline V gene (reference sequence). The CDR3 totals 14 residues. V was pared by 5 bases and J by 7 bases, with 14 bases between. CDR3 loop: CASSLTGRGEKLFF. The CDR3 region has the DNA TGTGCCAGCAGCCTAACCGGGCGGGGTGAAAAACTGTTTTTT. Using reference TRBV13 and TRBJ1-4 for the parts outside the CDR3, the full variable domain is AAGVIQSPRHLIKEKRETATLKCYPIPRHDTVYWYQQGPGQDPQFLISFYEKMQSDKGSIPDRFSAQQFSDYHSELNMSSLELGDSALYFCASSLTGRGEKLFFGSGTQLSVL.

The J gene is TRBJ1-3, the V gene TRBV9, with D possibly TRBD1 on 5 matching bases. This CDR3 comprises 13 residues. CDR1 is SGDLS, CDR2 YYNGEE, per germline. V dropped 0 bases and J dropped 4 bases, with 5 bases sitting between them. The CDR3 loop reads CASSVGTGNTIYF. In DNA form, the CDR3 reads TGTGCCAGCAGCGTAGGGACAGGAAACACCATATATTTT.

The chain is built from TRBV23-1 and TRBJ1-1, with 7 bases fitting TRBD1. TRBV23-1 belongs to the ORF category, with a function that is uncertain. The trim removed 1 base at V and 0 bases at J, leaving 8 bases unmatched. The CDR3 sequence is 17 residues long. CDR3 nucleotides: TGCGCCAGCAGTCAATTCGGGACAGTCCGAGTGAACACTGAAGCTTTCTTT. Protein product: CASSQFGTVRVNTEAFF.

The V gene is TRBV5-6, the J gene TRBJ2-2, with no clear D. V lost 4 bases, J lost 1 base, and 14 bases lay in between. CDR1 is SGHDT, CDR2 YYEEEE, per germline. The CDR3 runs 16 residues. CDR3 sequence reads: CASSRRTHGNTGELFF. CDR3 bases: TGTGCCAGCAGCCGCCGTACGCACGGGAACACCGGGGAGCTGTTTTTT.

The chain joins TRBV21-1 to TRBJ2-7; the table names TRBD2, a call not compared with the DNA. TRBV21-1 is an annotated pseudogene. This CDR3 region has 15 residues. CDR3 coding DNA: TGTGCCAGCAGCGTGGGAGGGCCCCCCCCTGTCGAGCAGTACTTC. It yields the protein CASSVGGPPPVEQYF.

The V call is TRBV12-1, the J call TRBJ2-2; TRBD2, the table's D call, lacks a check against the DNA. TRBV12-1 corresponds to a pseudogene. The CDR3 consists of 15 residues. CDR3 sequence (DNA): TGTGCCAGCCCTGAAAGGAGATCGAACACCGGGGAGCTGTTTTTT. Encoded protein: CASPERRSNTGELFF.

This chain uses TRBV12-3 or TRBV12-4 with TRBJ1-4; D is undetermined. V was cut by 7 bases and J by 7 bases, with 13 bases left in between. This CDR3 has 13 residues. CDR3 DNA: TGTGCCAGCAATGGAGACCTTTTTGAAAAACTGTTTTTT. Protein: CASNGDLFEKLFF.

Only one count was recorded for this clone. The chain links TRBV28 to TRBJ1-5, with no clear D. The CDR3 length is 13 residues. Germline V lookup: CDR1 MDHEN, CDR2 SYDVKM. Trimming removed 8 bases from V and 5 bases from J, with 13 bases in between. CDR3 region: CASRAPADQPQHF. The DNA of the CDR3 is TGTGCCAGCCGCGCCCCGGCGGATCAGCCCCAGCATTTT.

The chain links TRBV5-8 to TRBJ2-7; 8 nucleotides agree with TRBD1. V was clipped by 4 bases and J by 6 bases; unmatched bases: 18. Per germline, CDR1 SGHTS and CDR2 YDEGEE. This CDR3 spans 17 amino acids. CDR3 in DNA: TGTGCCAGCAGCGCCCCCGTGCGGACAGGGTTTGCTGGCGAGCAGTACTTC. This encodes CASSAPVRTGFAGEQYF. Supplemented by reference TRBV5-8 and TRBJ2-7, the full variable domain reads EAGVTQSPTHLIKTRGQQATLRCSPISGHTSVYWYQQALGLGLQFLLWYDEGEERNRGNFPPRFSGRQFPNYSSELNVNALELEDSALYLCASSAPVRTGFAGEQYFGPGTRLTVT.

J is TRBJ1-5 and V is TRBV5-6; 7 bases align to TRBD1. Germline V gene sequence: CDR1 SGHDT, CDR2 YYEEEE. The CDR3 totals 12 residues. V was pared by 4 bases and J by 5 bases, with 0 bases of the junction left unmatched. The CDR3 DNA reads as TGTGCCAGCAGCACAGGGGATCAGCCCCAGCATTTT. It translates to CASSTGDQPQHF. The whole variable domain, remainder taken from reference TRBV5-6 and TRBJ1-5, is DAGVTQSPTHLIKTRGQQVTLRCSPKSGHDTVSWYQQALGQGPQFIFQYYEEEERQRGNFPDRFSGHQFPNYSSELNVNALLLGDSALYLCASSTGDQPQHFGDGTRLSIL.

The chain is built from TRBV11-1 and TRBJ2-5; 7 nucleotides align to TRBD1. Trimming removed 4 bases from V and 7 bases from J; junction bases left unmatched: 12. The CDR3 has 15 residues. The germline V gene encodes CDR1 SGHAT and CDR2 FQDESV (reference sequence). The CDR3 loop is CASSSLTGTKGTQYF. The CDR3 nucleotides read TGTGCCAGCAGCTCATTGACAGGGACGAAGGGGACCCAGTACTTC.

The J gene is TRBJ1-5, the V gene TRBV28; the D gene is possibly TRBD1 (5 bases). The CDR3 length is 13 residues. V lost 10 bases and J 0 bases, leaving 10 bases between the germline ends. CDR1 is MDHEN and CDR2 is SYDVKM in the germline V gene. The CDR3 DNA is TGTGCCACCGGGGGGTATAGCAATCAGCCCCAGCATTTT. Amino acid sequence: CATGGYSNQPQHF.

The chain links TRBV7-2 to TRBJ2-1, with D maybe TRBD1 (6 bases). This CDR3 contains 13 residues. Germline values: CDR1 SGHTA, CDR2 FQGNSA. Deletions cut 2 bases from V and 7 bases from J, with 9 bases between. The DNA of the CDR3 is TGTGCCAGCAGCTTATTACAGGGAAATGAGCAGTTCTTC. It yields the protein CASSLLQGNEQFF. Full variable domain (remainder filled in from reference TRBV7-2 and TRBJ2-1): GAGVSQSPSNKVTEKGKDVELRCDPISGHTALYWYRQSLGQGLEFLIYFQGNSAPDKSGLPSDRFSAERTGGSVSTLTIQRTQQEDSAVYLCASSLLQGNEQFFGPGTRLTVL.

This chain uses TRBV5-8 with TRBJ1-3; D is undetermined. This CDR3 comprises 15 residues. The germline V and J ends were trimmed by 0 bases and 0 bases, with 7 bases remaining between them. From germline, CDR1 is SGHTS and CDR2 YDEGEE. Written as DNA, the CDR3 is TGTGCCAGCAGCTTGGGGTCAGGCTCTGGAAACACCATATATTTT. Protein: CASSLGSGSGNTIYF.

The CDR3 DNA reads as TGTGCCAGCAGCCCCCGGACTAGCCCGGAGACCCAGTACTTC. Translating it yields CASSPRTSPETQYF. The V gene is TRBV9, the J gene TRBJ2-5; TRBD2 aligns across 8 bases. Germline assignment: CDR1 SGDLS and CDR2 YYNGEE. With V trimmed by 4 bases and J by 5 bases, 7 bases remained unmatched. This CDR3 is built from 14 residues.

The gene calls are TRBV5-1 and TRBJ1-2; 7 bases match TRBD1. CDR1 and CDR2 (germline): SGHRS, YFSETQ. The J segment lost 7 bases and the V segment lost 5 bases, leaving 11 bases of the junction unmatched. This CDR3 has 14 amino acids. The chain's CDR3 is CASRPRSTGFGYTF. CDR3 coding DNA: TGCGCCAGCAGACCAAGATCGACAGGGTTTGGCTACACCTTC.

The chain links TRBV5-1 to TRBJ1-1, with D unclear. The CDR3 spans 15 residues. The germline V and J ends were trimmed by 1 base and 0 bases, with 10 bases remaining between them. In germline, CDR1 is SGHRS, CDR2 YFSETQ. The CDR3: CASSLSGGMNTEAFF. The CDR3 DNA follows: TGCGCCAGCAGCTTGTCGGGAGGTATGAACACTGAAGCTTTCTTT.

By frequency in the sample, this clone is large. The V call is TRBV15, the J call TRBJ2-5; TRBD1 is a possible D gene (9 bases). Germline V gives CDR1 LNHNV, CDR2 YYDKDF (reference sequence). V was shortened by 3 bases and J by 5 bases, with 16 bases between the two germline ends. The CDR3 extends over 15 amino acids. For the CDR3, the DNA is TGTGCCACCAGCAGGGACAGGGGACTAGGGGAGACCCAGTACTTC. It is translated as CATSRDRGLGETQYF.

The J gene is TRBJ2-3, the V gene TRBV28, with D possibly TRBD2 on 5 matching bases. Per germline, CDR1 MDHEN and CDR2 SYDVKM. The CDR3 runs 17 residues. The V end lost 2 bases, the J end lost 2 bases, and 17 bases lay between the germline ends. CDR3: CASSLPPGRGPTDTQYF. DNA for the CDR3: TGTGCCAGCAGTTTACCCCCGGGGAGAGGGCCCACAGATACGCAGTATTTT.